Included here is one TCR beta chain sequence, with context. The entry originates in a study of cytomegalovirus exposure and HLA in healthy donors. 13 Jbeta primers and 60 Vbeta primers were used for the PCR. The protocol was immunoSEQ multiplex PCR, while the TCRdb copy is restricted to in-frame clones and leaves out a portion. The table has around 190,000 clones, over 75% seen once. The V gene end was trimmed by 4 bases and the J gene end by 1 base; junction bases not matched to a gene: 11. The germline V gene encodes CDR1 SGHNT and CDR2 YYREEE (reference sequence). The length of the CDR3 is 17 residues.

Input material: PBMCs. The chain joins TRBV5-4 to TRBJ1-3, with 7 bases lining up with TRBD1. The receptor was derived from a man younger than 35 in good health and CMV-seronegative. The CDR3 sequence: CASSDGRQGISGNTIYF. CDR3 sequence (DNA): TGTGCCAGCAGCGATGGGAGACAGGGAATTTCTGGAAACACCATATATTTT.